A selection of T cell receptor beta chains follows, all from one sample in a study of cytomegalovirus exposure and HLA in healthy donors. Only in-frame clones appear in the TCRdb table, and some are missing; sequencing was by immunoSEQ multiplex PCR. This table holds under 150,000 clones, 65% to 85% found once. The sequencing sample was made of PBMCs. Every receptor here comes from a woman between 40 and 50 years old in good health and CMV-seronegative. Each CDR3 is given with its conserved first and last residue. D genes are given only for firm matches. Size tells how often a clone was seen (once, few, many) or the class of an expanded clone, and some rows leave it out.

j_call: TRBJ1-2
clone_size: few
d_call: .
v_call: TRBV5-1
cdr3_aa: CASSLIQGNYGYTF
cdr3_nt: TGCGCCAGCAGCTTGATTCAGGGAAACTATGGCTACACCTTC

j_call: TRBJ2-3
clone_size: once
d_call: .
v_call: TRBV7-9
cdr3_aa: CASSPPGLHTDTQYF
cdr3_nt: TGTGCCAGCAGCCCCCCGGGACTCCACACAGATACGCAGTATTTT

j_call: TRBJ2-1
clone_size: .
d_call: .
v_call: TRBV28
cdr3_aa: CASSSPETGSYNEQFF
cdr3_nt: TGTGCCAGCAGTTCCCCCGAGACCGGGAGTTACAATGAGCAGTTCTTC

j_call: TRBJ2-2
clone_size: .
d_call: TRBD2
v_call: TRBV29-1
cdr3_aa: CSVPRGLAGIQNTGELFF
cdr3_nt: TGCAGCGTCCCCCGGGGACTAGCGGGGATTCAGAACACCGGGGAGCTGTTTTTT

j_call: TRBJ2-3
clone_size: .
d_call: .
v_call: TRBV7-7
cdr3_aa: CASSHGQRTDTQYF
cdr3_nt: TGTGCCAGCAGCCATGGACAGCGCACAGATACGCAGTATTTT

j_call: TRBJ2-1
clone_size: .
d_call: .
v_call: TRBV7-7
cdr3_aa: CASSSGLLYNEQFF
cdr3_nt: TGTGCCAGCAGCTCGGGACTTCTCTACAATGAGCAGTTCTTC

j_call: TRBJ1-5
clone_size: .
d_call: TRBD1
v_call: TRBV18
cdr3_aa: CASSQGANQPQHF
cdr3_nt: TGTGCCAGCTCACAGGGGGCAAATCAGCCCCAGCATTTT

j_call: TRBJ2-3
clone_size: once
d_call: .
v_call: TRBV29-1
cdr3_aa: CSVAGPGETQYF
cdr3_nt: TGCAGCGTTGCCGGGCCAGGGGAAACGCAGTATTTT

j_call: TRBJ1-5
clone_size: .
d_call: .
v_call: TRBV30
cdr3_aa: CAWRGGVTQPQHF
cdr3_nt: TGTGCCTGGAGGGGGGGGGTGACTCAGCCCCAGCATTTT

j_call: TRBJ1-5
clone_size: .
d_call: .
v_call: TRBV6-1
cdr3_aa: CASSATDSNQPQHF
cdr3_nt: TGTGCCAGCAGTGCAACAGATAGCAATCAGCCCCAGCATTTT

j_call: TRBJ2-6
clone_size: .
d_call: .
v_call: TRBV7-5
cdr3_aa: CVSLPGQGILGANVLTF
cdr3_nt: TGTGTCAGCCTCCCTGGACAGGGTATATTGGGGGCCAACGTCCTGACTTTC

j_call: TRBJ1-1
clone_size: .
d_call: .
v_call: TRBV18
cdr3_aa: CASSPMGNQGTEAFF
cdr3_nt: TGTGCCAGCTCACCAATGGGGAATCAGGGCACTGAAGCTTTCTTT

j_call: TRBJ2-7
clone_size: .
d_call: .
v_call: TRBV5-6
cdr3_aa: CASSLAGSPYEQYF
cdr3_nt: TGTGCCAGCAGCTTGGCAGGATCCCCCTACGAGCAGTACTTC

j_call: TRBJ2-2
clone_size: once
d_call: TRBD2
v_call: TRBV10-3
cdr3_aa: CASRTSGGTTGELFF
cdr3_nt: TGTGCCAGCCGGACTAGCGGGGGGACCACCGGGGAGCTGTTTTTT

j_call: TRBJ1-1
clone_size: .
d_call: TRBD1
v_call: TRBV7-9
cdr3_aa: CASSGPTGITEAFF
cdr3_nt: TGTGCCAGCAGCGGCCCGACAGGGATCACTGAAGCTTTCTTT

j_call: TRBJ2-5
clone_size: .
d_call: .
v_call: TRBV5-1
cdr3_aa: CASSLGGGAFETQYF
cdr3_nt: TGCGCCAGCAGCTTAGGAGGGGGGGCCTTTGAGACCCAGTACTTC

j_call: TRBJ2-3
clone_size: .
d_call: TRBD2
v_call: TRBV5-1
cdr3_aa: CASSFGLADTDTQYF
cdr3_nt: TGCGCCAGCAGCTTCGGCCTAGCGGACACAGATACGCAGTATTTT

j_call: TRBJ2-7
clone_size: .
d_call: TRBD2
v_call: TRBV2
cdr3_aa: CASRGGGGAYEQYF
cdr3_nt: TGTGCCAGCAGGGGAGGCGGGGGGGCCTACGAGCAGTACTTC

j_call: TRBJ2-3
clone_size: .
d_call: TRBD2
v_call: TRBV2
cdr3_aa: CASSWTSGGDTQYF
cdr3_nt: TGTGCCAGCAGTTGGACTAGCGGGGGAGATACGCAGTATTTT

j_call: TRBJ1-5
clone_size: .
d_call: TRBD1
v_call: TRBV15
cdr3_aa: CATSSRDRGNNQPQHF
cdr3_nt: TGTGCCACCAGCTCCCGGGACAGGGGAAACAATCAGCCCCAGCATTTT

j_call: TRBJ2-7
clone_size: few
d_call: TRBD1
v_call: TRBV29-1
cdr3_aa: CSVGTGDNYEQYF
cdr3_nt: TGCAGCGTTGGGACAGGGGACAATTACGAGCAGTACTTC

j_call: TRBJ2-4
clone_size: .
d_call: .
v_call: TRBV30
cdr3_aa: CAWSVRSDSQYF
cdr3_nt: TGTGCCTGGAGTGTTAGATCGGACAGTCAGTACTTC

j_call: TRBJ1-5
clone_size: .
d_call: .
v_call: TRBV25-1
cdr3_aa: CASSGGGFSNQPQHF
cdr3_nt: TGTGCCAGCAGTGGGGGGGGTTTTAGCAATCAGCCCCAGCATTTT

j_call: TRBJ1-5
clone_size: .
d_call: TRBD1
v_call: TRBV6-5
cdr3_aa: CASSQDRGYNQPQHF
cdr3_nt: TGTGCCAGCAGTCAGGACAGGGGGTACAATCAGCCCCAGCATTTT

j_call: TRBJ1-5
clone_size: .
d_call: .
v_call: TRBV2
cdr3_aa: CASSEGREGTQPQHF
cdr3_nt: TGTGCCAGCAGTGAGGGCAGGGAAGGCACGCAGCCCCAGCATTTT

j_call: TRBJ1-1
clone_size: .
d_call: .
v_call: TRBV6-6
cdr3_aa: CASSFFPGMDTEAFF
cdr3_nt: TGTGCCAGCAGCTTTTTTCCCGGGATGGACACTGAAGCTTTCTTT

j_call: TRBJ1-1
clone_size: .
d_call: .
v_call: TRBV18
cdr3_aa: CASSPDLGTEAFF
cdr3_nt: TGTGCCAGCTCACCGGACTTGGGGACTGAAGCTTTCTTT

j_call: TRBJ2-5
clone_size: .
d_call: TRBD2
v_call: TRBV7-2
cdr3_aa: CASSPLGGETQYF
cdr3_nt: TGTGCCAGCAGCCCGCTCGGGGGGGAGACCCAGTACTTC

j_call: TRBJ2-2
clone_size: many
d_call: .
v_call: TRBV11-3
cdr3_aa: CASSLDRQVPTGELFF
cdr3_nt: TGTGCCAGCAGCTTAGATCGGCAGGTCCCCACCGGGGAGCTGTTTTTT

j_call: TRBJ1-6
clone_size: few
d_call: TRBD1
v_call: TRBV14
cdr3_aa: CASSRTGLGSPLHF
cdr3_nt: TGTGCCAGCAGCCGGACAGGGCTAGGGTCACCCCTCCACTTT

j_call: TRBJ1-2
clone_size: .
d_call: TRBD1
v_call: TRBV4-1
cdr3_aa: CASSQDPGQPYGYTF
cdr3_nt: TGCGCCAGCAGCCAAGACCCGGGACAGCCCTATGGCTACACCTTC

j_call: TRBJ2-4
clone_size: .
d_call: TRBD1
v_call: TRBV28
cdr3_aa: CASSFHRGAKNSQYF
cdr3_nt: TGTGCCAGCAGTTTTCACAGGGGAGCCAAAAACAGTCAGTACTTC

j_call: TRBJ2-3
clone_size: .
d_call: TRBD1
v_call: TRBV9
cdr3_aa: CASSVETGSTDTQYF
cdr3_nt: TGTGCCAGCAGCGTAGAGACAGGGTCAACAGATACGCAGTATTTT

j_call: TRBJ1-1
clone_size: .
d_call: .
v_call: TRBV2
cdr3_aa: CASQARPGNTEAFF
cdr3_nt: TGTGCCAGCCAAGCCCGGCCGGGAAACACTGAAGCTTTCTTT

j_call: TRBJ2-7
clone_size: .
d_call: .
v_call: TRBV27
cdr3_aa: CASSLKMGHGTLAYEQYF
cdr3_nt: TGTGCCAGCAGTTTAAAAATGGGCCACGGGACATTAGCCTACGAGCAGTACTTC

j_call: TRBJ2-1
clone_size: .
d_call: TRBD2
v_call: TRBV11-2
cdr3_aa: CASSLVAGSYNEQFF
cdr3_nt: TGTGCCAGCAGCTTGGTAGCGGGGTCCTACAATGAGCAGTTCTTC

j_call: TRBJ1-2
clone_size: .
d_call: TRBD1
v_call: TRBV5-6
cdr3_aa: CASSSDRVIYGYTF
cdr3_nt: TGTGCCAGCAGTTCGGACAGGGTGATCTATGGCTACACCTTC

j_call: TRBJ1-2
clone_size: medium-sized
d_call: TRBD1
v_call: TRBV6-1
cdr3_aa: CASSERTGDSYGYTF
cdr3_nt: TGTGCCAGCAGTGAGAGGACAGGAGACTCCTATGGCTACACCTTC

j_call: TRBJ1-5
clone_size: .
d_call: .
v_call: TRBV27
cdr3_aa: CASSPNKGGQPQHF
cdr3_nt: TGTGCCAGCAGTCCCAATAAAGGAGGTCAGCCCCAGCATTTT

j_call: TRBJ1-2
clone_size: .
d_call: .
v_call: TRBV14
cdr3_aa: CASSPGGRVNYGYTF
cdr3_nt: TGTGCCAGCAGCCCCGGCGGCAGAGTAAACTATGGCTACACCTTC

j_call: TRBJ1-1
clone_size: .
d_call: .
v_call: TRBV19
cdr3_aa: CASSTRPGAEAFF
cdr3_nt: TGTGCCAGTAGTACCCGGCCGGGGGCTGAAGCTTTCTTT

j_call: TRBJ2-7
clone_size: .
d_call: .
v_call: TRBV5-6
cdr3_aa: CASSPSGGTSLNEQYF
cdr3_nt: TGTGCCAGCAGCCCCAGTGGCGGGACTTCGCTGAACGAGCAGTACTTC

j_call: TRBJ1-1
clone_size: .
d_call: TRBD1
v_call: TRBV19
cdr3_aa: CASSPDRGLPGWDTEAFF
cdr3_nt: TGTGCCAGTAGTCCGGACAGGGGACTTCCGGGTTGGGACACTGAAGCTTTCTTT

j_call: TRBJ2-7
clone_size: once
d_call: TRBD1
v_call: TRBV29-1
cdr3_aa: CSVEGRDREPYEQYF
cdr3_nt: TGCAGCGTTGAGGGCCGGGACAGGGAGCCCTACGAGCAGTACTTC

j_call: TRBJ2-7
clone_size: .
d_call: TRBD2
v_call: TRBV27
cdr3_aa: CASRFGTSGRYEQYF
cdr3_nt: TGTGCCAGCCGCTTCGGGACTAGCGGGAGGTACGAGCAGTACTTC

j_call: TRBJ1-4
clone_size: .
d_call: .
v_call: TRBV7-9
cdr3_aa: CASSENGGRTNEKLFF
cdr3_nt: TGTGCCAGCAGCGAAAACGGGGGGCGGACTAATGAAAAACTGTTTTTT

j_call: TRBJ2-2
clone_size: .
d_call: .
v_call: TRBV13
cdr3_aa: CASSLNRAGHTGELFF
cdr3_nt: TGTGCCAGCAGCTTAAATCGGGCGGGGCACACCGGGGAGCTGTTTTTT

j_call: TRBJ1-5
clone_size: .
d_call: TRBD1
v_call: TRBV29-1
cdr3_aa: CSVPGQGGQPQHF
cdr3_nt: TGCAGCGTTCCCGGACAGGGGGGTCAGCCCCAGCATTTT

j_call: TRBJ2-7
clone_size: .
d_call: .
v_call: TRBV27
cdr3_aa: CASSLSVLGVSYEQYF
cdr3_nt: TGTGCCAGCAGTTTATCGGTGTTAGGGGTATCCTACGAGCAGTACTTC

j_call: TRBJ1-5
clone_size: .
d_call: .
v_call: TRBV6-1
cdr3_aa: CASSPGGGNQPQHF
cdr3_nt: TGTGCCAGCAGTCCTGGGGGGGGCAATCAGCCCCAGCATTTT

j_call: TRBJ1-2
clone_size: .
d_call: TRBD1
v_call: TRBV6-1
cdr3_aa: CASRSDRGAMRGYTF
cdr3_nt: TGTGCCAGCAGGTCGGACAGGGGCGCCATGCGTGGCTACACCTTC

j_call: TRBJ1-3
clone_size: .
d_call: .
v_call: TRBV27
cdr3_aa: CASSPSGGNTIYF
cdr3_nt: TGTGCCAGCAGCCCATCGGGGGGAAACACCATATATTTT

j_call: TRBJ1-2
clone_size: few
d_call: TRBD1
v_call: TRBV28
cdr3_aa: CASSTSIQTGIYGYTF
cdr3_nt: TGTGCCAGCTCCACATCCATACAGACAGGGATCTATGGCTACACCTTC

j_call: TRBJ2-1
clone_size: .
d_call: TRBD2
v_call: TRBV19
cdr3_aa: CASSTTSGPYNEQFF
cdr3_nt: TGTGCCAGTAGTACCACTAGCGGACCTTACAATGAGCAGTTCTTC